The clone carrying this T cell receptor (beta chain) has more than one count but fewer than ten. What it binds is not known. The junction differs from germline at one of its ends, possibly a read error. CDR1 and CDR2 (germline): SEHNR, FQNEAQ (reference sequence). This CDR3 region has 12 residues. PCR employed 60 Vbeta and 13 Jbeta primers. Only in-frame clones appear in the TCRdb table, and some are missing; sequencing was by immunoSEQ multiplex PCR. This sample has 150,000 to 200,000 clones, with 80% found just once. This sample is drawn from a study of cytomegalovirus exposure and HLA in healthy donors. Whole-study results and caveats: The study had only CMV serostatus as immune exposure information. TCR beta V segments were, for the most part, productive about 87% or about 30% of the time in an earlier analysis. Cytomegalovirus status, reportedly, was diagnosed with high specificity and sensitivity by the classifier. As a later analysis revealed, the rate of TCR association differed by HLA locus, with DRB1 most and HLA-C fewest.

The TCR sequence derives from a middle-aged woman in good health and CMV-seronegative. The chain has TRBV7-9 and TRBJ1-2; D unresolved. Sequencing was carried out using PBMCs. CDR3 in DNA: TGTTCCAGCAGCTTACAATCGGATGGCTACACCTTC. Residues: CSSSLQSDGYTF.